This TCR beta chain originates from a study of blood T cell repertoires in COVID-19. Germline V CDR1 and CDR2: MGHDK, SYGVNS. The CDR3 is 12 amino acids. The ends were cut back, 9 bases at V and 6 bases at J, with 15 bases in the middle. Only in-frame clones appear in the TCRdb table, and some are missing; sequencing was by immunoSEQ multiplex PCR. The sample yields fewer than 300,000 clones, 75% to 95% seen once. Source material: peripheral blood. The chain recombines TRBV25-1 with TRBJ2-7, with D possibly being TRBD1 (6 bases). The sequence came from a person in their late teens or twenties with COVID-19, enrolled during active disease. The CDR3 loop reads CARAGRGREQYF. In nucleotides, the CDR3 is TGTGCCAGGGCGGGCAGGGGCCGCGAGCAGTACTTC.